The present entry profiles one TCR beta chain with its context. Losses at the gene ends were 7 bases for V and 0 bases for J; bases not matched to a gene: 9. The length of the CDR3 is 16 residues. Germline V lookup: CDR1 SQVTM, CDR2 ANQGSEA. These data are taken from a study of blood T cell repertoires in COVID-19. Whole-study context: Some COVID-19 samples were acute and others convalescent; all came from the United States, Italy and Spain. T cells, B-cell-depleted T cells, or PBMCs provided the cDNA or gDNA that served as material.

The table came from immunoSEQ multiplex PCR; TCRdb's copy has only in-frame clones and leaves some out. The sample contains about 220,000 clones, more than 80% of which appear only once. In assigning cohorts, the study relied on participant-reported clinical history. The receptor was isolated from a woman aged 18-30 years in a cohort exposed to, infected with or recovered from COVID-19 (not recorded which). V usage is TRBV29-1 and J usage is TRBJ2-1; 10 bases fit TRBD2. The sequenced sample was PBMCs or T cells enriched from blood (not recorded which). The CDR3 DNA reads TGCAGCGCCAGGACCAGCGGGGGGGGCTCCTACAATGAGCAGTTCTTC. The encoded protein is CSARTSGGGSYNEQFF.